The 18 T cell receptor beta chains below all came from one sample that was sequenced in a study of HIV-infected patients and healthy controls. Roughly three months, about 14 weeks, into antiretroviral therapy, follow-up blood was collected. No cell fractionation was done, so the repertoire covers all unsorted peripheral blood T cells. Reverse transcription used approximately 500 ng RNA and constant-region primers for alpha and beta. Separate chain-specific third strand synthesis with multiplexing indices produced the alpha and beta libraries. TCRdb ran MiXCR on the 5' RACE reads and lists one entry per CDR3 protein. Among roughly 7,400 distinct CDR3 sequences listed, approximately 6.3% were seen once. The starting material was blood, obtained during antiretroviral therapy. These receptor sequences come from an adult with HIV infection.

This clonotype is labeled medium-sized. A library made for alpha chains picked up this beta chain off target, so its size means little. This chain uses TRBV4-1 with TRBJ2-3, with 9 bases fitting TRBD2. V trimming: 2 bases; J trimming: 6 bases; junction bases outside the gene matches: 3. From germline, CDR1 is MGHRA and CDR2 YSYEKL. The CDR3 length is 14 residues. The chain's CDR3 is CASSQPGTSDTQYF. In nucleotides, the CDR3 is TGCGCCAGCAGCCAACCCGGGACTAGCGATACGCAGTATTTT.

This clonotype was counted ten times or more. For a library built for alpha chains, this beta chain is a stray read; little rests on its size. The rearrangement joins TRBV6-5 to TRBJ2-1, with 8 bases that match TRBD1. Germline V CDR1 and CDR2: MNHEY, SVGAGI. V lost 0 bases and J lost 6; bases outside the gene matches: 7. The CDR3 totals 16 residues. The CDR3 bases are TGTGCCAGCAGTTACTCGAGCGTAGGACAGGGCAATGAGCAGTTCTTC. Amino acid sequence: CASSYSSVGQGNEQFF.

This clonotype counts as medium-sized. Since the library was made to target alpha chains, this beta chain is a stray read and its abundance is not meaningful. The chain is built from TRBV28 and TRBJ2-7, with 7 bases aligning to TRBD2. Trimming removed 2 bases from V and 4 bases from J; junction bases left unmatched: 5. The CDR3 runs 14 residues. CDR1 is MDHEN and CDR2 is SYDVKM in the germline V gene. CDR3 protein: CASSLIASGYEQYF. The DNA for the CDR3 is TGTGCCAGCAGTTTAATTGCTAGCGGTTACGAGCAGTACTTC.

This clonotype was counted a few times. The library was built for alpha chains, so this beta chain is an off-target read and its size means little. This rearrangement joins TRBV29-1 to TRBJ2-5, with 7 positions matching TRBD2. The ends lost 7 bases at V and 4 bases at J; junction bases unmatched: 12. This CDR3 region has 14 residues. CDR1 and CDR2 (germline): SQVTM, ANQGSEA. The CDR3 sequence: CSANSGDGLETQYF. CDR3 nucleotides: TGCAGCGCGAACAGCGGGGACGGTCTAGAGACCCAGTACTTC.

There are many counts of this clonotype. Little can be read into the size of this beta chain, an off-target read in a library designed for alpha chains. CDR3 DNA: TGTGCCAGCAGCTCACAGGGGGCCGTCACAGATACGCAGTATTTT. Translation: CASSSQGAVTDTQYF. This rearrangement joins TRBV7-3 to TRBJ2-3; 9 bases align to TRBD1. Germline V CDR1 and CDR2: SGHTA, FQGTGA. The CDR3 is 15 amino acids. V was clipped by 4 bases and J by 2 bases; unmatched bases: 4. The entire variable domain, with the rest obtained from reference TRBV7-3 and TRBJ2-3, is as follows: GAGVSQTPSNKVTEKGKYVELRCDPISGHTALYWYRQSLGQGPEFLIYFQGTGAADDSGLPNDRFFAVRPEGSVSTLKIQRTERGDSAVYLCASSSQGAVTDTQYFGPGTRLTVL.

This clonotype was observed many times. As an off-target read in a library built for alpha chains, this beta chain has a frequency of little significance. The CDR3 protein is CASSHWTGTEEKLFF. The CDR3 DNA follows: TGTGCCAGCAGTCACTGGACCGGAACCGAAGAAAAACTGTTTTTT. The chain recombines TRBV6-5 with TRBJ1-4; D is unclear. CDR1 and CDR2 from the germline V gene are MNHEY and SVGAGI. V shed 5 bases and J shed 8 bases, with 18 bases lying between them. This CDR3 contains 15 residues.

By proportion, this clonotype is medium-sized. Because the library targeted alpha chains, this beta chain is an off-target read whose size means little. V gene TRBV11-2 combines with J gene TRBJ2-7, with 7 positions matching TRBD2. J was trimmed by 3 bases and V by 1 base; bases with no gene match: 3. Germline CDR1 is SGHAT and CDR2 is FQNNGV. This CDR3 is built from 14 residues. Here the CDR3 reads CASSLAAGIYEQYF. CDR3 sequence (DNA): TGTGCCAGCAGCTTAGCAGCGGGGATCTACGAGCAGTACTTC. The variable domain in full, completed from reference TRBV11-2 and TRBJ2-7, reads EAGVAQSPRYKIIEKRQSVAFWCNPISGHATLYWYQQILGQGPKLLIQFQNNGVVDDSQLPKDRFSAERLKGVDSTLKIQPAKLEDSAVYLCASSLAAGIYEQYFGPGTRLTVT.

Sample share makes this clonotype medium-sized. This beta chain was picked up by a library intended for alpha chains and is off target, so its count carries little meaning. The DNA of the CDR3 is TGCAGTGCCTATAGCCCAGATACGCAGTATTTT. Protein: CSAYSPDTQYF. The rearrangement uses TRBV20-1 and TRBJ2-3; D uncertain. Germline V gene sequence: CDR1 DFQATT, CDR2 SNEGSKA (reference sequence). This CDR3 region has 11 residues. V was clipped by 6 bases and J by 4 bases, with 8 bases between them.

By share, this clonotype ranks as medium-sized. The library was designed around alpha chains, so this beta chain is a stray read whose abundance carries little weight. The V call is TRBV5-1, the J call TRBJ1-1, with D perhaps TRBD1 (6 bases). This CDR3 spans 13 amino acids. Germline values: CDR1 SGHRS, CDR2 YFSETQ. V lost 3 bases and J 3 bases, leaving 9 bases between the germline ends. This CDR3 reads CASSSDSYTEAFF. The CDR3 DNA is TGCGCCAGCAGCTCGGACAGCTACACTGAAGCTTTCTTT.

This clonotype has at least ten counts. This beta chain appears as a stray read in a library generated for alpha chains; its size is not informative. The gene calls are TRBV25-1 and TRBJ2-7, with D maybe TRBD2 (5 bases). The CDR3 consists of 12 residues. The V end was cut by 8 bases, the J end by 3 bases, with 11 bases between. Germline V CDR1 and CDR2: MGHDK, SYGVNS. DNA for the CDR3: TGTGCCAGCCAGACTACCCTCTACGAGCAGTACTTC. Translated: CASQTTLYEQYF.

In its sample, this clonotype is medium-sized. Since it is a stray read in a library aimed at alpha chains, this beta chain has a size that is not meaningful. This sequence joins TRBV2 and TRBJ2-5; D is uncertain. The germline gives CDR1 SNHLY, CDR2 FYNNEI. This CDR3 spans 14 amino acids. V gave up 6 bases and J gave up 1 base, with 12 bases separating them. CDR3 in amino acids: CASRIGPLQETQYF. The CDR3 nucleotides are TGTGCCAGCAGGATAGGACCGCTCCAAGAGACCCAGTACTTC.

As regards this clonotype: This beta chain is a stray read from a library made for alpha chains; its abundance is not meaningful. The V call is TRBV7-8, the J call TRBJ1-1; D unclear. This CDR3 region has 11 residues. The germline V gene has CDR1 SGHVS and CDR2 FQNEAQ. Trimming removed 5 bases at V and 5 bases at J, with 6 bases between. This CDR3 reads CASSPETEAFF. The CDR3 region has the DNA TGTGCCAGCAGCCCTGAAACTGAAGCTTTCTTT.

By sample fraction, this clonotype is medium-sized. In a library made to pick up alpha chains, this beta chain is a stray read with a size that means little. The chain combines TRBV9 with TRBJ2-1; D uncertain. The V end lost 0 bases, the J end lost 4 bases, and 5 bases lay between the germline ends. CDR1 SGDLS and CDR2 YYNGEE come from the germline V gene. The length of the CDR3 is 13 residues. The CDR3 protein is CASSVEGYNEQFF. The CDR3 nucleotides are TGTGCCAGCAGCGTAGAAGGGTACAATGAGCAGTTCTTC.

This clonotype is medium-sized by share. The size of this beta chain means little, since it is a stray read in a library made for alpha chains. The chain links TRBV5-1 to TRBJ2-1; 7 bases are a match to TRBD2. The V gene end was trimmed by 4 bases and the J gene end by 3 bases; junction bases not matched to a gene: 10. From germline, CDR1 is SGHRS and CDR2 YFSETQ. The CDR3 sequence is 16 residues long. The CDR3 nucleotides read TGCGCCAGCAGCCCCACGACCCGGGACTACTACAATGAGCAGTTCTTC. Translation gives CASSPTTRDYYNEQFF.

By share of the sample, this clonotype is medium-sized. This beta chain is an unintended read in a library built for alpha chains; its size means little. The chain employs TRBV5-4 and TRBJ1-2; 8 nucleotides align to TRBD1. After removal of 4 bases from V and 3 bases from J, the junction contained 11 bases not matched to a gene. Germline CDR1 and CDR2: SGHNT and YYREEE (reference sequence). The CDR3 covers 16 residues. The CDR3 region is CASSAGTGLSHYGYTF. CDR3 DNA sequence: TGTGCCAGCAGCGCCGGGACAGGCCTCTCCCACTATGGCTACACCTTC.

This clonotype showed up many times. A library prepared for alpha chains yielded this beta chain as an off-target read; its size is of little meaning. Written as DNA, the CDR3 is TGTGCCAGCTTACCGGGACTCGCCCACTTTACTGGCACAGATACGCAGTATTTT. Translation gives CASLPGLAHFTGTDTQYF. The chain links TRBV18 to TRBJ2-3; the D gene is possibly TRBD2 (6 bases). CDR1 and CDR2 (germline): KGHSH, LQKENI. V was shortened by 7 bases and J by 1 base, with 24 bases between the two germline ends. This CDR3 has 18 residues.

Worth noting for this clonotype: Just one base apart from a much larger clone, this may be a read error. The size of this beta chain means little, since it is a stray read in a library made for alpha chains. The CDR3 bases are TGTGCCAGCAGCCAACTGACAGCTGAAGCTCTCTTT. Translated, it gives CASSQLTAEALF. This rearrangement joins TRBV3-1 to TRBJ1-1; a possible D gene is TRBD1 (5 bases). Per germline, CDR1 LGHDT and CDR2 YNNKEL (reference sequence). CDR3 length: 12 amino acids.

This clonotype was observed many times. This beta chain turned up in a library designed for alpha chains; as an off-target read, its abundance says little. The V call is TRBV7-2, the J call TRBJ2-5; 9 nucleotides line up with TRBD2. J was trimmed by 4 bases and V by 3 bases; bases with no gene match: 9. CDR3 length: 16 residues. Germline values: CDR1 SGHTA, CDR2 FQGNSA. The CDR3 is CASSFSPAGGPETQYF. In DNA form, the CDR3 reads TGTGCCAGCAGCTTTTCGCCGGCGGGGGGGCCAGAGACCCAGTACTTC.